This T cell receptor beta chain was retrieved from a study of OX40 agonist ivuxolimab in advanced cancers. Sequencing used immunoSEQ multiplex PCR; TCRdb keeps in-frame clones, though not all of them. The data contain approximately 49,000 clones, 85% of them singletons. V was clipped by 9 bases and J by 2 bases, with 10 bases between them. The germline V gene encodes CDR1 LNHDA and CDR2 SQIVND (reference sequence). CDR3 size: 12 residues. Sequencing used CD4+ or CD8+ T cells sorted from blood, obtained in a trial of the OX40 agonist ivuxolimab. The sequence was obtained from an adult with an advanced solid tumor such as melanoma, head and neck, liver or kidney cancer. The chain links TRBV19 to TRBJ1-1, with unresolved D. DNA of the CDR3: TGTGCCAGCCGAGACCTCAACACTGAAGCTTTCTTT. Encoded protein: CASRDLNTEAFF. The variable domain in full, with the rest retrieved from reference TRBV19 and TRBJ1-1, is DGGITQSPKYLFRKEGQNVTLSCEQNLNHDAMYWYRQDPGQGLRLIYYSQIVNDFQKGDIAEGYSVSREKKESFPLTVTSAQKNPTAFYLCASRDLNTEAFFGQGTRLTVV.